The 4 T cell receptor beta chains below were found in one sample sequenced in a study of CD4 and CD8 cells across lung adenocarcinoma regions. One entry per CDR3 protein, called by TCRdb with MiXCR from the PCR reads. The table lists approximately 25,000 distinct CDR3 sequences, 40% to 60% of them singletons. Sequencing was carried out using CD8+ T cells from the center of a lung tumor. The receptor source for this set is a male donor with lung adenocarcinoma. The CD4 and CD8 labels of this study may be unreliable.

This clonotype was detected ten times or more. The V gene is TRBV6-1, the J gene TRBJ1-5, with 7 nucleotides matching TRBD1. This CDR3 has 14 amino acids. The germline CDR1 and CDR2 sequences are MNHNS and SASEGT. Unmatched junction bases numbered 7, after V lost 7 bases and J lost 4 bases. CDR3 residues: CASIQTGRNQPQHF. The CDR3 DNA reads as TGTGCCAGCATACAGACAGGGCGGAATCAGCCCCAGCATTTT.

The sample holds many counts of this clonotype. The chain recombines TRBV12-3 or TRBV12-4 with TRBJ2-1; D is ambiguous. The last part of the DNA fits TRBJ2-7 better; the J call may be wrong. The CDR3 extends over 13 amino acids. CDR3 nucleotides: TGTGCCAGCAAGATAGAGCTAGGCTACGAGCAGTACTTC. Translating gives CASKIELGYEQYF.

This clonotype is termed large. The chain has TRBV6-1 and TRBJ2-3; D not certain. CDR3 length equals 11 residues. V was pared by 10 bases and J by 4 bases, with 9 bases between. From germline, CDR1 is MNHNS and CDR2 SASEGT. CDR3 DNA sequence: TGTGCCACCTCTCCGGCAGATACGCAGTATTTT. It codes for CATSPADTQYF.

This chain uses TRBV27 with TRBJ2-3; D is unresolved. The tail of the sequence fits TRBJ2-7 better, so the J call may be wrong. The CDR3 consists of 11 residues. The germline gives CDR1 MNHEY, CDR2 SMNVEV (reference sequence). The CDR3 protein is CASSDLDTQYF. The DNA of the CDR3 is TGTGCCAGCAGTGACCTAGATACGCAGTACTTC.